These T cell receptor beta chains were read from a single sample in a study of blood T cell repertoires in COVID-19. The data were produced by immunoSEQ multiplex PCR, yet TCRdb's version contains in-frame clones alone and is incomplete. The table shows about 250,000 clones, with roughly 91% occurring only once. The sequenced sample consisted of PBMCs or T cells enriched from blood (not recorded which). The receptor set was obtained from a woman in her thirties with acute COVID-19. Each CDR3 is given with its conserved first and last residue. The D gene is left open where the match is weak. The size field is filled for only some rows; it gives once, few, many or a size class.

j_gene: TRBJ1-2
abundance: .
d_gene: .
v_gene: TRBV19
CDR3aa: CASSSRDGSYGYTF
CDR3nt: TGTGCCAGTAGTAGCAGGGATGGTTCCTATGGCTACACCTTC

j_gene: TRBJ1-1
abundance: .
d_gene: .
v_gene: TRBV9
CDR3aa: CASSVAGHQNTEAFF
CDR3nt: TGTGCCAGCAGCGTAGCGGGACACCAGAACACTGAAGCTTTCTTT

j_gene: TRBJ2-5
abundance: .
d_gene: TRBD2
v_gene: TRBV7-9
CDR3aa: CASSKGLAYETQYF
CDR3nt: TGTGCCAGCAGCAAGGGACTAGCATACGAGACCCAGTACTTC

j_gene: TRBJ2-2
abundance: .
d_gene: TRBD1
v_gene: TRBV11-3
CDR3aa: CASSLDGAGGSTGELFF
CDR3nt: TGTGCCAGCAGCTTAGATGGGGCAGGGGGCTCGACCGGGGAGCTGTTTTTT

j_gene: TRBJ1-5
abundance: .
d_gene: TRBD1
v_gene: TRBV4-2
CDR3aa: CASSQERAGGNQPQHF
CDR3nt: TGTGCCAGCAGCCAAGAGAGGGCAGGGGGTAATCAGCCCCAGCATTTT

j_gene: TRBJ2-1
abundance: .
d_gene: TRBD1
v_gene: TRBV4-1
CDR3aa: CASSPRQGTLYNEQFF
CDR3nt: TGCGCCAGCAGCCCTCGACAGGGAACCCTTTACAATGAGCAGTTCTTC

j_gene: TRBJ2-7
abundance: .
d_gene: .
v_gene: TRBV7-2
CDR3aa: CASSSGGSYEQYF
CDR3nt: TGTGCCAGCAGCTCGGGGGGCAGCTACGAGCAGTACTTC

j_gene: TRBJ1-1
abundance: .
d_gene: TRBD1
v_gene: TRBV7-2
CDR3aa: CASSPRTGLEGAFF
CDR3nt: TGTGCCAGCAGCCCTAGGACAGGTCTGGAGGGAGCTTTCTTT

j_gene: TRBJ2-1
abundance: .
d_gene: TRBD1
v_gene: TRBV7-2
CDR3aa: CASSLGDRRYNEQFF
CDR3nt: TGTGCCAGCAGCTTAGGGGACAGACGCTACAATGAGCAGTTCTTC

j_gene: TRBJ1-2
abundance: .
d_gene: TRBD1
v_gene: TRBV27
CDR3aa: CASRPTGGFYGYTF
CDR3nt: TGTGCCAGCAGACCGACAGGGGGGTTCTATGGCTACACCTTC

j_gene: TRBJ1-4
abundance: once
d_gene: .
v_gene: TRBV25-1
CDR3aa: CASTDWRDEKLFF
CDR3nt: TGTGCCAGCACCGACTGGCGGGATGAAAAACTGTTTTTT

j_gene: TRBJ2-5
abundance: .
d_gene: TRBD1
v_gene: TRBV24-1
CDR3aa: CATSVWDRTQETQYF
CDR3nt: TGTGCCACCAGTGTTTGGGACAGGACACAAGAGACCCAGTACTTC

j_gene: TRBJ2-2
abundance: .
d_gene: .
v_gene: TRBV6-4
CDR3aa: CASSEQGWTGELFF
CDR3nt: TGTGCCAGCAGTGAGCAGGGGTGGACCGGGGAGCTGTTTTTT

j_gene: TRBJ2-2
abundance: .
d_gene: TRBD1
v_gene: TRBV19
CDR3aa: CASSMSRDRRAGELFF
CDR3nt: TGTGCCAGTAGTATGAGCAGGGACAGGAGGGCCGGGGAGCTGTTTTTT

j_gene: TRBJ1-1
abundance: .
d_gene: .
v_gene: TRBV6-5
CDR3aa: CASSLGEGQNTEAFF
CDR3nt: TGTGCCAGCAGTTTAGGGGAGGGACAGAACACTGAAGCTTTCTTT

j_gene: TRBJ1-2
abundance: .
d_gene: .
v_gene: TRBV4-1
CDR3aa: CASSQGGGNYGYTF
CDR3nt: TGCGCCAGCAGCCAAGGTGGCGGGAACTATGGCTACACCTTC

j_gene: TRBJ2-2
abundance: .
d_gene: .
v_gene: TRBV19
CDR3aa: CASTGQLQPGELFF
CDR3nt: TGTGCCAGTACCGGACAGCTACAACCCGGGGAGCTGTTTTTT

j_gene: TRBJ2-2
abundance: .
d_gene: .
v_gene: TRBV5-8
CDR3aa: CASSLKTVNTGELFF
CDR3nt: TGTGCCAGCAGCTTGAAAACAGTGAACACCGGGGAGCTGTTTTTT

j_gene: TRBJ2-3
abundance: few
d_gene: .
v_gene: TRBV9
CDR3aa: CASSVDGLRTDTQYF
CDR3nt: TGTGCCAGCAGCGTAGACGGTCTCCGCACAGATACGCAGTATTTT

j_gene: TRBJ2-1
abundance: .
d_gene: TRBD2
v_gene: TRBV9
CDR3aa: CASSATSGGPTGEQFF
CDR3nt: TGTGCCAGCAGCGCCACTAGCGGGGGGCCAACGGGTGAGCAGTTCTTC

j_gene: TRBJ2-7
abundance: .
d_gene: TRBD1
v_gene: TRBV27
CDR3aa: CASSPGTGGYEQYF
CDR3nt: TGTGCCAGCAGCCCCGGGACAGGGGGCTACGAGCAGTACTTC

j_gene: TRBJ2-5
abundance: .
d_gene: TRBD1
v_gene: TRBV27
CDR3aa: CASSFRDSYQETQYF
CDR3nt: TGTGCCAGCAGTTTCCGGGACAGTTACCAAGAGACCCAGTACTTC

j_gene: TRBJ1-6
abundance: .
d_gene: .
v_gene: TRBV27
CDR3aa: CASTPGGEGSPLHF
CDR3nt: TGTGCCAGCACCCCGGGAGGGGAAGGGTCACCCCTCCACTTT

j_gene: TRBJ2-1
abundance: .
d_gene: TRBD2
v_gene: TRBV9
CDR3aa: CASSVGGTSKLNEQFF
CDR3nt: TGTGCCAGCAGCGTAGGAGGGACTAGCAAGCTCAATGAGCAGTTCTTC

j_gene: TRBJ1-1
abundance: .
d_gene: .
v_gene: TRBV7-9
CDR3aa: CASSLRPENTEAFF
CDR3nt: TGTGCCAGCAGCTTACGTCCAGAGAACACTGAAGCTTTCTTT

j_gene: TRBJ2-3
abundance: .
d_gene: TRBD2
v_gene: TRBV30
CDR3aa: CAWKVAGGADTQYF
CDR3nt: TGTGCCTGGAAGGTAGCGGGGGGAGCAGATACGCAGTATTTT

j_gene: TRBJ1-1
abundance: .
d_gene: TRBD1
v_gene: TRBV6-5
CDR3aa: CASSGQGAGDTEAFF
CDR3nt: TGTGCCAGCAGCGGACAGGGGGCAGGAGACACTGAAGCTTTCTTT

j_gene: TRBJ1-3
abundance: .
d_gene: TRBD1
v_gene: TRBV11-2
CDR3aa: CASRKAGGFGNTIYF
CDR3nt: TGTGCCAGCAGAAAAGCAGGGGGCTTTGGAAACACCATATATTTT

j_gene: TRBJ1-3
abundance: few
d_gene: .
v_gene: TRBV6-5
CDR3aa: CASSYYTGLADTIYF
CDR3nt: TGTGCCAGCAGTTACTATACGGGGTTGGCGGACACCATATATTTT

j_gene: TRBJ1-1
abundance: .
d_gene: .
v_gene: TRBV10-3
CDR3aa: CAISGQGIPEAFF
CDR3nt: TGTGCCATCTCGGGGCAGGGGATCCCTGAAGCTTTCTTT

j_gene: TRBJ2-3
abundance: .
d_gene: .
v_gene: TRBV7-9
CDR3aa: CASESGRDTDTQYF
CDR3nt: TGTGCCAGTGAAAGCGGAAGGGACACAGATACGCAGTATTTT

j_gene: TRBJ1-2
abundance: .
d_gene: .
v_gene: TRBV5-1
CDR3aa: CASSWGGPSTNYGYTF
CDR3nt: TGCGCCAGCAGCTGGGGGGGGCCATCGACCAACTATGGCTACACCTTC

j_gene: TRBJ1-5
abundance: once
d_gene: .
v_gene: TRBV30
CDR3aa: CAWSVQGLGNQPQHF
CDR3nt: TGTGCCTGGAGTGTACAGGGTTTAGGGAATCAGCCCCAGCATTTT

j_gene: TRBJ1-5
abundance: .
d_gene: TRBD1
v_gene: TRBV28
CDR3aa: CATSESRGRFQPQHF
CDR3nt: TGTGCCACCTCAGAGTCCAGGGGGCGATTCCAGCCCCAGCATTTT

j_gene: TRBJ2-2
abundance: .
d_gene: TRBD2
v_gene: TRBV7-6
CDR3aa: CASSSGTSGVWELFF
CDR3nt: TGTGCCAGCAGCTCGGGGACTAGCGGGGTGTGGGAGCTGTTTTTT

j_gene: TRBJ1-2
abundance: .
d_gene: TRBD1
v_gene: TRBV30
CDR3aa: CAWTRGPRYGYTF
CDR3nt: TGTGCCTGGACCAGGGGGCCTCGGTATGGCTACACCTTC

j_gene: TRBJ2-1
abundance: few
d_gene: .
v_gene: TRBV2
CDR3aa: CASSEPGNEQFF
CDR3nt: TGTGCCAGCAGTGAACCCGGCAATGAGCAGTTCTTC

j_gene: TRBJ2-2
abundance: .
d_gene: .
v_gene: TRBV30
CDR3aa: CAWSVSVYTGELFF
CDR3nt: TGTGCCTGGAGTGTTAGCGTGTACACCGGGGAGCTGTTTTTT

j_gene: TRBJ1-2
abundance: .
d_gene: .
v_gene: TRBV27
CDR3aa: CASSSGYKEGGFRYGYTF
CDR3nt: TGTGCCAGCAGTTCGGGTTACAAGGAGGGAGGGTTTCGCTATGGCTACACCTTC